This paragraph reports one T cell receptor (beta chain). Antigen: not known. The CDR3 totals 15 residues. The germline V gene has CDR1 LGHDT and CDR2 YNNKEL (reference sequence). The ends were cut back, 1 base at V and 0 bases at J, with 8 bases in the middle. Unique molecular identifiers were present on the cDNA, and a universal primer site came from template switching. TCRdb redid the calling of the 5' RACE reads with MiXCR, one entry per CDR3 protein. The data hold some 760,000 distinct CDR3 sequences, with roughly 18% observed a single time. This entry belongs to a study of identical twins. Study-level results: Beta out-of-frame sequences displayed a weaker excess of sharing between twins.

These data also featured in a second study, about T cells expressing NK-cell markers. That paper adds: Seven of the eight sequenced donors were classified as HCMV-seropositive, and one was classified as seronegative. Dominant NKG2C+ clonotypes made up about 1.0-7.5% of CD8+ T cells in about six donors.

Sequencing used PBMCs. The V gene is TRBV3-1, the J gene TRBJ2-3; tentative D call: TRBD2 (5 bases). This receptor was obtained from a young woman in good health. The CDR3: CASSQGIASTDTQYF. CDR3 sequence (DNA): TGTGCCAGCAGCCAAGGTATAGCGAGCACAGATACGCAGTATTTT.